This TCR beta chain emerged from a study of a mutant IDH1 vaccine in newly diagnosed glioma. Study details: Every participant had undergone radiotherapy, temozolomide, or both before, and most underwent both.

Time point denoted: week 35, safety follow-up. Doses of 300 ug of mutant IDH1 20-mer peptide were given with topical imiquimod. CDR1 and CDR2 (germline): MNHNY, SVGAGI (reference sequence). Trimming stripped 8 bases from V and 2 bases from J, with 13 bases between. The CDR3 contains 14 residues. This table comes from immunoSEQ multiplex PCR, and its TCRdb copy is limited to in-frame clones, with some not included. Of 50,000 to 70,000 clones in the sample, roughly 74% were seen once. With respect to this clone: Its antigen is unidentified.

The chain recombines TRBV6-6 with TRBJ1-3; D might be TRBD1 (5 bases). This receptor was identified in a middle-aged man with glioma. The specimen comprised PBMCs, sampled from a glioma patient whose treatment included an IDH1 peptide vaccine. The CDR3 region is CASRPDITGNTIYF. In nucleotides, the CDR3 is TGTGCCAGCCGGCCGGACATCACTGGAAACACCATATATTTT.